What follows are 20 T cell receptor beta chains derived from one specimen sequenced in a study of blood T cells in healthy people across ages. With a J-beta primer mix and a sample-barcoded 5' primer, a second PCR ran roughly 6 to 11 cycles. TCRdb called the 5' RACE reads again in MiXCR, with one record for every CDR3 protein. The sample shows more than 900,000 distinct CDR3 sequences, around 29% of them seen only once. These same data were also listed under a study on T cells of mothers and their children.

The sample comprised blood. The receptor set was obtained from a woman in her thirties or forties in good health.

This clonotype was seen a handful of times. This chain uses TRBV11-2 with TRBJ2-7; no clear D. Per the germline V gene, CDR1 is SGHAT and CDR2 is FQNNGV. The CDR3 has 15 residues. The V and J ends lost 0 bases and 2 bases respectively, with 11 bases between them. The CDR3 region has the DNA TGTGCCAGCAGCTTAGATTGGGCCATAGCCTACGAGCAGTACTTC. It translates to CASSLDWAIAYEQYF.

The V and J genes are TRBV28 and TRBJ1-2; TRBD1 is a possible D gene (5 bases). Deletions cut 1 base from V and 4 bases from J, with 19 bases between. Per germline, CDR1 MDHEN and CDR2 SYDVKM. The CDR3 is 17 amino acids. The CDR3 is CASSLSRIREVGYGYTF. The CDR3 coding sequence is TGTGCCAGCAGTTTATCGAGAATCAGGGAAGTTGGCTATGGCTACACCTTC.

This clonotype was counted a few times. The rearrangement uses TRBV29-1 and TRBJ1-1, with no clear D. The V and J ends lost 7 bases and 5 bases respectively, with 20 bases between them. The CDR3 spans 14 residues. Germline values: CDR1 SQVTM, CDR2 ANQGSEA. The CDR3 region is CSANPRQLGTEAFF. The CDR3 region has the DNA TGCAGCGCCAACCCACGGCAGTTAGGAACTGAAGCTTTCTTT.

The genes are TRBV7-2 and TRBJ2-3; 10 positions match TRBD2. Germline V gene lookup returns CDR1 SGHTA and CDR2 FQGNSA. This CDR3 is 16 amino acids long. The ends lost 6 bases at V and 8 bases at J; junction bases unmatched: 14. Written as DNA, the CDR3 is TGTGCCAGCAGTCTGTCCCCTAGCGGGGGCCGCGCTACGCAGTATTTT. Encoded protein: CASSLSPSGGRATQYF.

The chain employs TRBV7-2 and TRBJ2-1, with TRBD2 identical over 11 bases. The CDR3 runs to 17 residues. Germline V gene data show CDR1 as SGHTA and CDR2 as FQGNSA. The V and J ends lost 2 bases and 7 bases, in that order; junction bases with no gene match: 10. The CDR3: CASSLRVAGGPRNEQFF. DNA for the CDR3: TGTGCCAGCAGCTTAAGGGTAGCGGGGGGGCCTAGGAATGAGCAGTTCTTC.

This clonotype showed up just a few times. The genes are TRBV28 and TRBJ1-2; the D gene is possibly TRBD1 (6 bases). Germline CDR1 MDHEN, CDR2 SYDVKM. The V end lost 4 bases, the J end lost 2 bases, and 14 bases lay between the germline ends. The CDR3 runs 15 residues. CDR3: CASSYRAGANYGYTF. The CDR3 region has the DNA TGTGCCAGCAGTTATCGAGCAGGGGCCAACTATGGCTACACCTTC.

V gene TRBV5-1 combines with J gene TRBJ2-1, with 7 bases aligning to TRBD2. The CDR3 has 16 amino acids. V lost 2 bases, J lost 6 bases, and 11 bases stayed unmatched. Germline V gene data show CDR1 as SGHRS and CDR2 as YFSETQ. The CDR3 is CASSLSGTKGANEQFF. Written as DNA, the CDR3 is TGCGCCAGCAGCTTATCCGGGACTAAAGGGGCCAATGAGCAGTTCTTC.

The rearrangement uses TRBV9 and TRBJ2-1, with no clear D. Trimming cost V 4 bases and J 7 bases, with 12 bases left between them. This CDR3 is 13 amino acids long. Germline CDR1 and CDR2: SGDLS and YYNGEE. CDR3 coding DNA: TGTGCCAGCAGCCACGGCCTAGAGAATGAGCAGTTCTTC. It yields the protein CASSHGLENEQFF. Complete variable domain (other parts from reference TRBV9 and TRBJ2-1): DSGVTQTPKHLITATGQRVTLRCSPRSGDLSVYWYQQSLDQGLQFLIQYYNGEERAKGNILERFSAQQFPDLHSELNLSSLELGDSALYFCASSHGLENEQFFGPGTRLTVL.

There are many counts of this clonotype. The chain is built from TRBV5-1 and TRBJ2-6; D is possibly TRBD2 (5 bases). The germline CDR1 and CDR2 sequences are SGHRS and YFSETQ. This CDR3 region has 15 residues. V was trimmed by 4 bases and J by 2 bases, leaving 10 bases between them. CDR3 DNA: TGCGCCAGCAGCCGAGGGAATGCTGGGGCCAACGTCCTGACTTTC. This encodes CASSRGNAGANVLTF.

This clonotype was recorded at least ten times. Being one base from a much bigger clone, this may be a read error. The chain is built from TRBV7-2 and TRBJ2-4; 9 bases are shared with TRBD1. The J segment lost 4 bases and the V segment lost 2 bases, leaving 9 bases of the junction unmatched. Germline V CDR1 and CDR2: SGHTA, FQGNSA. This CDR3 region has 17 residues. CDR3 sequence reads: CASSLKTGGVLKNIQYF. Written as DNA, the CDR3 is TGTGCCAGCAGCTTAAAGACAGGGGGTGTGCTGAAAAACATTCAGTACTTC.

This clonotype came up a few times. The rearrangement joins TRBV29-1 to TRBJ2-3; TRBD2 matches at 10 bases. V lost 3 bases and J lost 5; bases outside the gene matches: 8. Looked up from germline, CDR1 is SQVTM and CDR2 is ANQGSEA. The CDR3 is made up of 15 amino acids. CDR3 in amino acids: CSVETSGGAGDTQYF. Here the CDR3 DNA reads TGCAGCGTTGAGACCAGCGGGGGGGCCGGAGATACGCAGTATTTT.

The rearrangement joins TRBV27 to TRBJ2-1; 7 bases agree with TRBD2. This CDR3 region has 14 residues. The germline V gene encodes CDR1 MNHEY and CDR2 SMNVEV (reference sequence). V dropped 5 bases and J dropped 6; count of bases not matched to a gene: 7. The CDR3 nucleotides are TGTGCCAGCAGTCCCGGACTAGGTCTCAATGAGCAGTTCTTC. It is translated as CASSPGLGLNEQFF.

This chain connects TRBV24-1 to TRBJ2-3, with D possibly matching TRBD1 (6 bases). With 9 bases removed from V and 0 bases from J, the gap between germline ends came to 12 bases. CDR1 is KGHDR, CDR2 SFDVKD, per germline. CDR3 length equals 14 residues. DNA of the CDR3: TGTGCCACCGGACAGCCAACTAGCACAGATACGCAGTATTTT. Its translation is CATGQPTSTDTQYF.

This chain links TRBV20-1 with TRBJ1-4; tentative D call: TRBD1 (5 bases). V shed 0 bases and J shed 5 bases, with 10 bases lying between them. Germline-derived CDR1 and CDR2 are DFQATT and SNEGSKA (reference sequence). The CDR3 sequence is 14 residues long. The CDR3 DNA is TGCAGTGCTAGAGATCGGGGGTGGAATGAAAAACTGTTTTTT. This translates into CSARDRGWNEKLFF.

This clonotype was observed at least ten times. The chain has TRBV6-6 and TRBJ2-1; TRBD2 agrees at 12 bases. CDR3 length: 17 residues. V gave up 6 bases and J gave up 5 bases; unmatched junction bases: 11. The germline V gene encodes CDR1 MNHNY and CDR2 SVGAGI (reference sequence). CDR3 region: CASSRYATSGGNNEQFF. CDR3 coding DNA: TGTGCCAGCAGCCGTTACGCCACTAGCGGGGGGAACAATGAGCAGTTCTTC.

This clonotype has just a few counts. A read error may produce the germline difference seen at one junction end. The chain links TRBV5-1 to TRBJ2-1; 9 bases match TRBD1. CDR3 length: 15 residues. CDR1 is SGHRS and CDR2 is YFSETQ in the germline V gene. The CDR3 DNA sequence: TGCGTCAGCAGAGGACAGGGGAGGGATTACAATGAGCAGTTCTTC. Its translation is CVSRGQGRDYNEQFF.

This clonotype was seen a few times. V is TRBV6-2 or TRBV6-3 and J is TRBJ1-1; D unresolved. The CDR3 sequence is 11 residues long. CDR1 is MNHEY and CDR2 is SVGEGT in the germline V gene. Deletions cut 9 bases from V and 4 bases from J, with 9 bases between. Here the CDR3 reads CASQTSTEAFF. The CDR3 DNA sequence: TGTGCCAGTCAAACCAGCACTGAAGCTTTCTTT.

This chain joins TRBV7-2 and TRBJ1-4, with TRBD1 matching 7 bases. J was trimmed by 5 bases and V by 4 bases; bases with no gene match: 7. CDR3 length: 15 residues. CDR1 SGHTA and CDR2 FQGNSA come from the germline V gene. For the CDR3, the DNA is TGTGCCAGCAGCTCCCAGGGGGGGAGGAATGAAAAACTGTTTTTT. This codes for CASSSQGGRNEKLFF.

There are many counts of this clonotype. This chain links TRBV5-1 with TRBJ2-3; D possibly corresponds to TRBD1 (6 bases). V was trimmed by 2 bases and J by 3 bases, leaving 10 bases between them. This CDR3 spans 14 amino acids. Germline values: CDR1 SGHRS, CDR2 YFSETQ. CDR3: CASSLQGVTDTQYF. As DNA, the CDR3 is TGCGCCAGCAGCTTACAGGGTGTGACAGATACGCAGTATTTT. The full variable domain, rest sourced from reference TRBV5-1 and TRBJ2-3, is KAGVTQTPRYLIKTRGQQVTLSCSPISGHRSVSWYQQTPGQGLQFLFEYFSETQRNKGNFPGRFSGRQFSNSRSEMNVSTLELGDSALYLCASSLQGVTDTQYFGPGTRLTVL.

Points on this clonotype: Being one base from a much bigger clone, this may be a read error. The V call is TRBV27, the J call TRBJ2-5, with 8 positions matching TRBD2. The CDR3 runs 14 residues. V dropped 4 bases and J dropped 5; count of bases not matched to a gene: 6. Germline CDR1 MNHEY, CDR2 SMNVEV (reference sequence). The CDR3 protein is CASSSGLVCETQYF. The CDR3 DNA follows: TGTGCCAGCAGTTCGGGACTAGTATGCGAGACCCAGTACTTC.